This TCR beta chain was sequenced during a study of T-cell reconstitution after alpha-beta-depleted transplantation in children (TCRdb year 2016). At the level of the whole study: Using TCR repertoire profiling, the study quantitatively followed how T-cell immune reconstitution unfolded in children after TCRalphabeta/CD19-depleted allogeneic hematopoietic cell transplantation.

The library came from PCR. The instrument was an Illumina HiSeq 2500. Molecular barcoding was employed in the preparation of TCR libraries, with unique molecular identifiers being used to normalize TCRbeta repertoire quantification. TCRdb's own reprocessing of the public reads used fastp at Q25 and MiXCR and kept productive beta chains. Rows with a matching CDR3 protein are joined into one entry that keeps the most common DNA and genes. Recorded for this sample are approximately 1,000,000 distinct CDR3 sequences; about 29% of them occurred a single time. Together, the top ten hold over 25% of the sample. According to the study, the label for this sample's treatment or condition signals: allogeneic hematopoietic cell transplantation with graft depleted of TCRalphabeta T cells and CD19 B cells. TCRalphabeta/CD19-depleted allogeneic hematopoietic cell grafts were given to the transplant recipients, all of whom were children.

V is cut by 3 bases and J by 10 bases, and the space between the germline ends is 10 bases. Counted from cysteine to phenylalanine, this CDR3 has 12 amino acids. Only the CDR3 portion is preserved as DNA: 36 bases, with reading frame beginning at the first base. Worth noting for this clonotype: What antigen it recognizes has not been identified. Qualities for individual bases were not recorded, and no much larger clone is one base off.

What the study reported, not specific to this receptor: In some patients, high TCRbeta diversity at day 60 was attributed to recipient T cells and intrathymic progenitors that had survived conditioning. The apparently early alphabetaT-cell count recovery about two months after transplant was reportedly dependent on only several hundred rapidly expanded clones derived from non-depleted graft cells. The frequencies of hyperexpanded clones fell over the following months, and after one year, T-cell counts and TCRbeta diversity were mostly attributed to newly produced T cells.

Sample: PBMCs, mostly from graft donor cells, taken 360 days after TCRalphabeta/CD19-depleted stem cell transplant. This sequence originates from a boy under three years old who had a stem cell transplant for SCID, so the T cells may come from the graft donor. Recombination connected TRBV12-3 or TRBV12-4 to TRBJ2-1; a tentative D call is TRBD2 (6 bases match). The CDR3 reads CASSLRAGEQFF. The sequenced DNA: TGTGCCAGCAGTTTGAGGGCGGGGGAGCAGTTCTTC.